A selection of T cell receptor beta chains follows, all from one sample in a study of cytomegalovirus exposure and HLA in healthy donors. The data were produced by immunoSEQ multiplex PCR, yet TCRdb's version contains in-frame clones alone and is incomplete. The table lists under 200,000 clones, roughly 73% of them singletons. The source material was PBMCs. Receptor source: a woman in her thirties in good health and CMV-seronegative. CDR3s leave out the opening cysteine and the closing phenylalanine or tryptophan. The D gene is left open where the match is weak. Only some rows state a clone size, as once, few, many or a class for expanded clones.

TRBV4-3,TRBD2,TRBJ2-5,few,ASSQRYLAGEETQY
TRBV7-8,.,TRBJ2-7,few,ASSPGTIQY
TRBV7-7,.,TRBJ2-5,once,ASSLDPSEGETQY
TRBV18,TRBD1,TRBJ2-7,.,ASSGVLTGSSYEQY
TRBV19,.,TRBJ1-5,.,ASSWDINQPQH
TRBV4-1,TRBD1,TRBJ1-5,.,ASSQGQGFNQPQH
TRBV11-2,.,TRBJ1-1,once,ASSLQGWMNTEAF
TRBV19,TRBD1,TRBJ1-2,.,ASTQLPGQGDHT
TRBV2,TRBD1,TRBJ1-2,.,ASSTRQGPEGYT
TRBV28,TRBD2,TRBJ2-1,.,ASSFGASGRYNERF
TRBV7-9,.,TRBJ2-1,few,ASSLQNNEQF
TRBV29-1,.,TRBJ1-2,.,SVEVRGEVHGYT
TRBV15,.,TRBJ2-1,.,ATSSGLPTEQF
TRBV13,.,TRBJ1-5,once,ASSSRGGFSNQPQH
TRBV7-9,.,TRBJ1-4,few,ASSLGQSDEKLF
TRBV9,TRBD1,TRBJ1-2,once,ASSGGPTGDHGYT